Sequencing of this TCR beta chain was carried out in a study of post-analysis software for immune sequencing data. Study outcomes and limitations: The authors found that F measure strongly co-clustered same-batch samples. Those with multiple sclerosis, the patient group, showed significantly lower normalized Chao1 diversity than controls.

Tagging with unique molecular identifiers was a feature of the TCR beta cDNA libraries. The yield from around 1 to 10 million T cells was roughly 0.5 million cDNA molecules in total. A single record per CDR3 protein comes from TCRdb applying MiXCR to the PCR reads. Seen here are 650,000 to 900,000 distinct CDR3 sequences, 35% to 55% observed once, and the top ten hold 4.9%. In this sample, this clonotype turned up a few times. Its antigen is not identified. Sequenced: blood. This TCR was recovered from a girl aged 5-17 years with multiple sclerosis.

CDR3: CASSFPGTANTEAFF. The CDR3 DNA reads TGTGCCAGCAGTTTCCCAGGGACAGCGAACACTGAAGCTTTCTTT. The chain combines TRBV12-3 or TRBV12-4 with TRBJ1-1; the match to TRBD1 covers 7 bases. With 3 bases clipped from V and 1 base from J, the junction kept 5 bases outside the gene matches. CDR3 length equals 15 residues.